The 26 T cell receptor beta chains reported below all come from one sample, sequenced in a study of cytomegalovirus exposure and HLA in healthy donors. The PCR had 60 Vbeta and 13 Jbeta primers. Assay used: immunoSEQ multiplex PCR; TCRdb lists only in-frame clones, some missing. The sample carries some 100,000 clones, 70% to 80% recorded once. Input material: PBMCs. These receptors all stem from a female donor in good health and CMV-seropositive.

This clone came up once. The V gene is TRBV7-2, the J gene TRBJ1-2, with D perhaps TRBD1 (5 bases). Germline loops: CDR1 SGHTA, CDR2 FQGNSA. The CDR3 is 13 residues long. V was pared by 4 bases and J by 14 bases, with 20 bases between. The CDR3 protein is CASSSRGRGSLTF. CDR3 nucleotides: TGTGCCAGCAGCTCCCGGGGGAGGGGAAGTCTGACCTTC.

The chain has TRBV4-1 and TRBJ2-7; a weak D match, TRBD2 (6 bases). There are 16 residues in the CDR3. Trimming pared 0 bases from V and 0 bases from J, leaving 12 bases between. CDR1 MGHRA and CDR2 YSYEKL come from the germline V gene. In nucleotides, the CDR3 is TGCGCCAGCAGCCAAGATGCGGGACGTGGCTCCTACGAGCAGTACTTC. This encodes CASSQDAGRGSYEQYF.

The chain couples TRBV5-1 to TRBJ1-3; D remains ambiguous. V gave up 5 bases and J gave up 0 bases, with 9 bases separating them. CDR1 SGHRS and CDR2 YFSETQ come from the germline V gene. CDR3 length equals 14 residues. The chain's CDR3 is CASSPLDSGNTIYF. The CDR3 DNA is TGCGCCAGCAGTCCCTTAGACTCTGGAAACACCATATATTTT.

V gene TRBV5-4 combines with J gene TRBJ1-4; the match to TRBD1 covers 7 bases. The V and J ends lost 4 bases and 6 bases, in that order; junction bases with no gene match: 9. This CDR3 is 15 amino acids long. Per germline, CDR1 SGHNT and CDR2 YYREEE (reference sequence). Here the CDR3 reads CASSQRQGGDEKLFF. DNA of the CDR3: TGTGCCAGCAGCCAGAGACAGGGCGGAGATGAAAAACTGTTTTTT.

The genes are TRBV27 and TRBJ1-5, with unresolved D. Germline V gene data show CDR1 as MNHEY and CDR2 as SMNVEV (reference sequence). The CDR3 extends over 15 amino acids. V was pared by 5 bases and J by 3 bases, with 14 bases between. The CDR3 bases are TGTGCCAGCAGTCCTACAACGCGGGCCAATCAGCCCCAGCATTTT. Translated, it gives CASSPTTRANQPQHF.

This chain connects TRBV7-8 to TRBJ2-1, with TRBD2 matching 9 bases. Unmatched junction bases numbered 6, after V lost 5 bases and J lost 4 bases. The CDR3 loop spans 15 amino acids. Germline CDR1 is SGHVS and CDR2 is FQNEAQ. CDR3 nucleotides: TGTGCCAGCAGCCCCCGACTAGCGGTTTACAATGAGCAGTTCTTC. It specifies CASSPRLAVYNEQFF.

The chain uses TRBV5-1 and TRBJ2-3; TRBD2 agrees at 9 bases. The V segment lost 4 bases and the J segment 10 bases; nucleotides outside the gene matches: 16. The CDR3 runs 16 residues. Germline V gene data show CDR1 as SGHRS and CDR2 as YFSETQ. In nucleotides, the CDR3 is TGCGCCAGCAGCCAGACAGGGACTAGCTTCCTTGATGCGCAGTATTTT. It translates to CASSQTGTSFLDAQYF. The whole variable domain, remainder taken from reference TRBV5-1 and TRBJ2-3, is KAGVTQTPRYLIKTRGQQVTLSCSPISGHRSVSWYQQTPGQGLQFLFEYFSETQRNKGNFPGRFSGRQFSNSRSEMNVSTLELGDSALYLCASSQTGTSFLDAQYFGPGTRLTVL.

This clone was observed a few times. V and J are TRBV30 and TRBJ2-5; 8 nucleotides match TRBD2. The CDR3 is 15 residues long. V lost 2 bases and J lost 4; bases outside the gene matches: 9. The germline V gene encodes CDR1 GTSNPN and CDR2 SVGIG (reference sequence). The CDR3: CAWSRIAGFSETQYF. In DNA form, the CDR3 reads TGTGCCTGGAGTAGAATAGCGGGGTTCTCAGAGACCCAGTACTTC. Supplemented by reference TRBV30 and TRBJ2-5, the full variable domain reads SQTIHQWPATLVQPVGSPLSLECTVEGTSNPNLYWYRQAAGRGLQLLFYSVGIGQISSEVPQNLSASRPQDRQFILSSKKLLLSDSGFYLCAWSRIAGFSETQYFGPGTRLLVL.

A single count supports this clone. This CDR3 reads CASSGRDLNEQFF. As DNA, the CDR3 is TGTGCCAGCAGCGGGAGAGACCTCAATGAGCAGTTCTTC. The chain carries TRBV6-1 and TRBJ2-1; tentatively, D is TRBD2 (6 bases). The CDR3 runs to 13 residues. The germline V gene has CDR1 MNHNS and CDR2 SASEGT. With 6 bases removed from V and 6 bases from J, the gap between germline ends came to 12 bases.

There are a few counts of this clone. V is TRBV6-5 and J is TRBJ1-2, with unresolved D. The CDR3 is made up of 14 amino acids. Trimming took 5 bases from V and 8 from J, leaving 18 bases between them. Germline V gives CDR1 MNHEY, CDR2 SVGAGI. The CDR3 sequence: CASSRLDGLDGYTF. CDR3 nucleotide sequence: TGTGCCAGCAGTAGACTAGACGGTCTTGACGGCTACACCTTC.

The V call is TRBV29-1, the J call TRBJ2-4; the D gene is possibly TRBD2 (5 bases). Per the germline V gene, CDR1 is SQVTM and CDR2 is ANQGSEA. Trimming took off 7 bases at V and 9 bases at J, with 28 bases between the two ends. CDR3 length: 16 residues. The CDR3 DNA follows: TGCAGCGCCCAAACGCTCCGAGGGTCCCTAACGGGCATTCAGTACTTC. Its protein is CSAQTLRGSLTGIQYF.

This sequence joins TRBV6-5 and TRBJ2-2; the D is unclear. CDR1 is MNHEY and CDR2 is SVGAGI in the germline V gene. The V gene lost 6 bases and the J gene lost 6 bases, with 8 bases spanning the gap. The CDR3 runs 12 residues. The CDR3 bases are TGTGCCAGCAGCTTCCCTCCCGGGGAGCTGTTTTTT. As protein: CASSFPPGELFF.

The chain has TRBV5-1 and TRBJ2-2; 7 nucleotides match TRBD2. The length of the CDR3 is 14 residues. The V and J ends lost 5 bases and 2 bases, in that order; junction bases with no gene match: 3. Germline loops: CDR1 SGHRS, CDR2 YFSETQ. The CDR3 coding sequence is TGCGCCAGCAGACGGGAGGTAAACACCGGGGAGCTGTTTTTT. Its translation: CASRREVNTGELFF.

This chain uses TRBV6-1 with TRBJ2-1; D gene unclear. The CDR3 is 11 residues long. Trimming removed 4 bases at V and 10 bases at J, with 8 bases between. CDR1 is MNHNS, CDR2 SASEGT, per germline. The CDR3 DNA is TGTGCCAGCAGTGCCCTCAGAGAGCAGTTCTTC. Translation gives CASSALREQFF.

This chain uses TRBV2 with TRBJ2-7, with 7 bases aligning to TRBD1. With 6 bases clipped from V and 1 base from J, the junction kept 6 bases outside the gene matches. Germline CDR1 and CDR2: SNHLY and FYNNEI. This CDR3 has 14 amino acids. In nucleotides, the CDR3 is TGTGCCAGCAGAGGGGGCATCGTTTCCTACGAGCAGTACTTC. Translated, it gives CASRGGIVSYEQYF.

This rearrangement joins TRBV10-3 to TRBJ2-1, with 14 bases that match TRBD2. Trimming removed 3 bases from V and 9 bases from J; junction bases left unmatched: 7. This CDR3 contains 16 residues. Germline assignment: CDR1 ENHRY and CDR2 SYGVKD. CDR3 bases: TGTGCCATCAGTGATTCTGGACTAGCGGGAGGCAGTGAGCAGTTCTTC. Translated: CAISDSGLAGGSEQFF.

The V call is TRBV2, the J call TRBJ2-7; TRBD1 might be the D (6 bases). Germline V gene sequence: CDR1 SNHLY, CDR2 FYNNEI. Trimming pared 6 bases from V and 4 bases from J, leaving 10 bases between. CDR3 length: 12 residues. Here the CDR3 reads CASRRDKYEQYF. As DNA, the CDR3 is TGTGCCAGCAGGAGGGACAAATACGAGCAGTACTTC.

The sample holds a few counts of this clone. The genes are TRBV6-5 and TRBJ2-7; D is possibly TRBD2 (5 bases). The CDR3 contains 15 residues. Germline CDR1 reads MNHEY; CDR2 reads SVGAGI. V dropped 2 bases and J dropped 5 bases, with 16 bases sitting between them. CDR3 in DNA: TGTGCCAGCAGTTACGGCGGGCCGCATCTAGACGAGCAGTACTTC. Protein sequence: CASSYGGPHLDEQYF.

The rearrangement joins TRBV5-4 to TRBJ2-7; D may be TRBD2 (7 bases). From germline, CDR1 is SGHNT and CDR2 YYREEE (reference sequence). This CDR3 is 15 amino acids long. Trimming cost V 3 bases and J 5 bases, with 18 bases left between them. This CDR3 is CASSWIGGANNEQYF. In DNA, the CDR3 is TGTGCCAGCAGCTGGATAGGGGGGGCGAATAACGAGCAGTACTTC.

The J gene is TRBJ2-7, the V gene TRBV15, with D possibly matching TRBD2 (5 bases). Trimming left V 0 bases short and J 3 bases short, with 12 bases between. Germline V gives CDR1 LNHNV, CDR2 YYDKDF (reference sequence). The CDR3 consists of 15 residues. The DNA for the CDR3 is TGTGCCACCAGCAGAGATTGGACTGTCGGCTACGAGCAGTACTTC. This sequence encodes CATSRDWTVGYEQYF.

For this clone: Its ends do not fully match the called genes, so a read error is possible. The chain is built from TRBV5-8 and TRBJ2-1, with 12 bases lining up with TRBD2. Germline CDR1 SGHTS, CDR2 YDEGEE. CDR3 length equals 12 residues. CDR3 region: CASSPTSGGLLF. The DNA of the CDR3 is TGTGCCAGCAGCCCAACTAGCGGGGGGCTGCTCTTC.

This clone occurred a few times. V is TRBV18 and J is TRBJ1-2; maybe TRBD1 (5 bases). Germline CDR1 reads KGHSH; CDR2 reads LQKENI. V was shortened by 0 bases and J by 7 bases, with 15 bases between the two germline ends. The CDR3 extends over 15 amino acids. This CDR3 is CASSPPKGDHGGYTF. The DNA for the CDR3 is TGTGCCAGCTCACCACCAAAAGGGGATCACGGTGGCTACACCTTC.

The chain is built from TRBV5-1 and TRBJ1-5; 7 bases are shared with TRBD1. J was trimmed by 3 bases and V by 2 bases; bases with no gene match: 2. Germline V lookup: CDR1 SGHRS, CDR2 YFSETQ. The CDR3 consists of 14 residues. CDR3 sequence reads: CASSLGGPNQPQHF. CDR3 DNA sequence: TGCGCCAGCAGCTTAGGGGGCCCCAATCAGCCCCAGCATTTT.

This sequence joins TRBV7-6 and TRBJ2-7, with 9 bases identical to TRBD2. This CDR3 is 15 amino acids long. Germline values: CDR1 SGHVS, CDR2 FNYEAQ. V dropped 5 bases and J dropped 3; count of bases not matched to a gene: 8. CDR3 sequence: CASSVVAGVDYEQYF. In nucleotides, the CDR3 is TGTGCCAGCAGCGTAGTAGCGGGAGTGGACTACGAGCAGTACTTC.

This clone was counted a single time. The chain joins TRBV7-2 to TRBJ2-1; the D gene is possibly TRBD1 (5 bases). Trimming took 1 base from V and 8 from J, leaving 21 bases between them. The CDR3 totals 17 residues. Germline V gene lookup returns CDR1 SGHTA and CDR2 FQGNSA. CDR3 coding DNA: TGTGCCAGCAGCTTAGAGGGGAACGCCCTGGGCAACGATGAGCAGTTCTTC. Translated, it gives CASSLEGNALGNDEQFF. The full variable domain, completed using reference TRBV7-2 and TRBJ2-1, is GAGVSQSPSNKVTEKGKDVELRCDPISGHTALYWYRQSLGQGLEFLIYFQGNSAPDKSGLPSDRFSAERTGGSVSTLTIQRTQQEDSAVYLCASSLEGNALGNDEQFFGPGTRLTVL.

CDR3 residues: CASSLGLAGGEQYF. The CDR3 DNA is TGTGCCAGCAGCTTGGGACTAGCGGGAGGCGAGCAGTACTTC. V usage is TRBV5-4 and J usage is TRBJ2-7, with 13 bases that match TRBD2. The germline V gene has CDR1 SGHNT and CDR2 YYREEE (reference sequence). J lost 6 bases, V lost 0 bases, and 0 bases had no gene match. The CDR3 consists of 14 residues.